The subject of this entry is one T cell receptor (beta chain). TCRdb called the 5' RACE reads again in MiXCR, with one record for every CDR3 protein. This table holds around 87,000 distinct CDR3 sequences, less than 15% found once. This specimen belongs to a study of spatial heterogeneity in lung cancer. Documented time point: sample taken at primary tumor resection. Whole RNA, isolated from tumor, nontumor lung or frozen PBMC, was sequenced without prior sorting. Sequenced here: PBMCs, sampled at surgery. This clonotype was obtained from a male donor with early-stage non-small cell lung cancer.

The CDR3 DNA reads as TGTGCCAGCAGCTTAGGGACTAGCGGGAGGAGTGGAGAGACCCAGTACTTC. This codes for CASSLGTSGRSGETQYF. This sequence joins TRBV7-9 and TRBJ2-5; 14 positions match TRBD2. The CDR3 runs 17 residues. Trimming took 1 base from V and 4 from J; bases not matched to a gene: 5. Germline CDR1 and CDR2: SEHNR and FQNEAQ (reference sequence). The full variable domain, in which reference TRBV7-9 and TRBJ2-5 provide the parts outside the CDR3, is DTGVSQNPRHKITKRGQNVTFRCDPISEHNRLYWYRQTLGQGPEFLTYFQNEAQLEKSRLLSDRFSAERPKGSFSTLEIQRTEQGDSAMYLCASSLGTSGRSGETQYFGPGTRLLVL.